The sequence of this T cell receptor beta chain was determined in a study of T cell responses to AZD1222 COVID-19 vaccine. Regarding the study as a whole: The donors showed a predominance of white British ancestry and of females, with possible underestimation of clonal diversity. Nearly half of spike-specific TCRs reportedly go after variant regions that carry no mutations. Among AZD1222 vaccinees, only six were seropositive at baseline. A rise in Spike-specific TCR breadth and depth followed two AZD1222 doses.

Some clones are missing from TCRdb's copy, which holds only in-frame ones; the method was immunoSEQ multiplex PCR. The profile covers approximately 120,000 clones, with about 89% appearing a single time and 1.5% to 1.8% taken by the ten largest. To note about this clone: What it binds is not known.

This CDR3 has 13 amino acids. From germline, CDR1 is SGHDT and CDR2 YYEEEE. V lost 4 bases and J lost 2, with 10 bases in between. The material was peripheral blood, obtained on day 0 of AZD1222 vaccination. The sequence derives from an adult in good health. The chain joins TRBV5-6 to TRBJ2-7, with D possibly being TRBD1 (6 bases). The CDR3 region is CASSMDSAYEQYF. CDR3 nucleotides: TGTGCCAGCAGCATGGACAGTGCCTACGAGCAGTACTTC.